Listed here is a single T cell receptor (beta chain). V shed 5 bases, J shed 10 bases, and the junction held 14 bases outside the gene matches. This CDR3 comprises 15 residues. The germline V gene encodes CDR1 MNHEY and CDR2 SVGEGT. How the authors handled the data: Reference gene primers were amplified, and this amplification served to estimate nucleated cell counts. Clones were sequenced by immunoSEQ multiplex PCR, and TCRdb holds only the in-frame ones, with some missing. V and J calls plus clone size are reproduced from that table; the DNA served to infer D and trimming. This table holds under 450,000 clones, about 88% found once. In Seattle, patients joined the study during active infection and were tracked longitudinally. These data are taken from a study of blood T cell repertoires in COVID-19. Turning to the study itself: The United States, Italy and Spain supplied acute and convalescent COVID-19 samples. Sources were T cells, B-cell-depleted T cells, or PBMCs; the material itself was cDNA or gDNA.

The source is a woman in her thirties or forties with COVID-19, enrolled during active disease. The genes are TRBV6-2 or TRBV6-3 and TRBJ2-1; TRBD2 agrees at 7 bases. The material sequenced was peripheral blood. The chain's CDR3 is CASSPLPSPAGEQFF. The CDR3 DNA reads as TGTGCCAGCAGTCCCCTTCCTTCCCCAGCGGGGGAGCAGTTCTTC.